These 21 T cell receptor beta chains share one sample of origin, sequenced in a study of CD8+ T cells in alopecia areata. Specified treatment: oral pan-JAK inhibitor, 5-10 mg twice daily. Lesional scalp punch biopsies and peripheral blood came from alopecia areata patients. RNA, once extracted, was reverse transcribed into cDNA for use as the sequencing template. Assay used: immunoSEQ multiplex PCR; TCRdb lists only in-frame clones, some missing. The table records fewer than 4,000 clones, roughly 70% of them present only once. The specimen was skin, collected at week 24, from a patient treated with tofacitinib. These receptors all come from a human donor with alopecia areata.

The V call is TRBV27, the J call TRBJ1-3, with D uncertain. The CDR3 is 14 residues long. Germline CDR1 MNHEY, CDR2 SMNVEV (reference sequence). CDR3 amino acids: CASKREVSGNTIYF. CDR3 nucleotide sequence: TGTGCTAGTAAGAGGGAGGTCTCCGGAAACACCATATATTTT.

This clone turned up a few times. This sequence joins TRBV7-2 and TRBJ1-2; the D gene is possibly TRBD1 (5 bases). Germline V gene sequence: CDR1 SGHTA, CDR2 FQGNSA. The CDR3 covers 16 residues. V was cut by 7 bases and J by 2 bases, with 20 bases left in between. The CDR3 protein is CASTRGFGTPNYGYTF. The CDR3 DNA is TGTGCCAGCACCCGGGGGTTCGGGACCCCAAACTATGGCTACACCTTC.

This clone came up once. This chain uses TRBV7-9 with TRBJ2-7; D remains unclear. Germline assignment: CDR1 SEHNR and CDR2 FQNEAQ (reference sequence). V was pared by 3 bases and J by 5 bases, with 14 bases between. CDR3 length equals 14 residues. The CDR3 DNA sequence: TGTGCCAGCAGCTTGGACGGGCTTCCGGACGAGCAGTACTTC. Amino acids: CASSLDGLPDEQYF. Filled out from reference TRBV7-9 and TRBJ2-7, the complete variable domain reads DTGVSQNPRHKITKRGQNVTFRCDPISEHNRLYWYRQTLGQGPEFLTYFQNEAQLEKSRLLSDRFSAERPKGSFSTLEIQRTEQGDSAMYLCASSLDGLPDEQYFGPGTRLTVT.

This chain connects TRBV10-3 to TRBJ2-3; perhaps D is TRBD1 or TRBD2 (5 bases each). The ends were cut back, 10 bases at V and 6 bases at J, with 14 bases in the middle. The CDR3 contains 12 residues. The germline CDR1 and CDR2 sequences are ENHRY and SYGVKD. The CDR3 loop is CATLQGGDTQYF. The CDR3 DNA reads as TGTGCCACCCTTCAGGGCGGGGATACGCAGTATTTT.

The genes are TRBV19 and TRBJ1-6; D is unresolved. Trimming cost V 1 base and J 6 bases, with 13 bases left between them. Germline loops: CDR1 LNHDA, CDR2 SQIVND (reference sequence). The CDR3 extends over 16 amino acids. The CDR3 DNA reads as TGTGCCAGTAGTATAGCCCCCGAGGCCGGTAATTCACCCCTCCACTTT. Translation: CASSIAPEAGNSPLHF.

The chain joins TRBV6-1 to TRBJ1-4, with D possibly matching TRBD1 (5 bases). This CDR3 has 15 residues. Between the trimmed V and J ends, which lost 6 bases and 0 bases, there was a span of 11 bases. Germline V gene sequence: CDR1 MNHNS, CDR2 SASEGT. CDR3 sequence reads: CASRNGAATNEKLFF. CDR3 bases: TGTGCCAGCAGGAATGGGGCTGCAACTAATGAAAAACTGTTTTTT.

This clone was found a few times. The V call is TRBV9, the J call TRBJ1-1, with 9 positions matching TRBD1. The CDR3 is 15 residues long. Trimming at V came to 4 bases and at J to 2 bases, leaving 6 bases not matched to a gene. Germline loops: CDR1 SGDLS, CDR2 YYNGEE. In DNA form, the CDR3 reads TGTGCCAGCAGCTCGGAGGGACAGGGTAACACTGAAGCTTTCTTT. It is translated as CASSSEGQGNTEAFF.

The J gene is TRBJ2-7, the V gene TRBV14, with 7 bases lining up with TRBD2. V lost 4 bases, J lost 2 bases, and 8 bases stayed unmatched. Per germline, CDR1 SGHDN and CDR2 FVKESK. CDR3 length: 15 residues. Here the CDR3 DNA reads TGTGCCAGCAGCCCGCTGCAGCGGGGAGCCTACGAGCAGTACTTC. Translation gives CASSPLQRGAYEQYF.

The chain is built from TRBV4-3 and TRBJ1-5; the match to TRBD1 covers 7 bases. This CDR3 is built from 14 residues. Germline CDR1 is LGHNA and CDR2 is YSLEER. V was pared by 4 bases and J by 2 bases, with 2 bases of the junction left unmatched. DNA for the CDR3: TGCGCCAGCAGCCTCGGACAGGGCAATCAGCCCCAGCATTTT. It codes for CASSLGQGNQPQHF.

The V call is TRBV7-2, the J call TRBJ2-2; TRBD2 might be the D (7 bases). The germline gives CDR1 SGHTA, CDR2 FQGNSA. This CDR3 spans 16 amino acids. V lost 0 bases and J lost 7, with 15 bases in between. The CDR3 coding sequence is TGTGCCAGCAGCTTAGCGGGGGGGCCTTCTGGCGGGGAGCTGTTTTTT. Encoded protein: CASSLAGGPSGGELFF. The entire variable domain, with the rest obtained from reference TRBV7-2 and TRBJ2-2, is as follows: GAGVSQSPSNKVTEKGKDVELRCDPISGHTALYWYRQSLGQGLEFLIYFQGNSAPDKSGLPSDRFSAERTGGSVSTLTIQRTQQEDSAVYLCASSLAGGPSGGELFFGEGSRLTVL.

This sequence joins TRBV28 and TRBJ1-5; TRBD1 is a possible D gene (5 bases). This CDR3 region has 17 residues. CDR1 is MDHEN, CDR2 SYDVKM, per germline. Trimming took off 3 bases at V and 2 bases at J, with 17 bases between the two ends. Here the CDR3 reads CASSFRPQRGGNQPQHF. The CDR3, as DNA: TGTGCCAGCAGTTTTAGGCCACAAAGGGGCGGCAATCAGCCCCAGCATTTT.

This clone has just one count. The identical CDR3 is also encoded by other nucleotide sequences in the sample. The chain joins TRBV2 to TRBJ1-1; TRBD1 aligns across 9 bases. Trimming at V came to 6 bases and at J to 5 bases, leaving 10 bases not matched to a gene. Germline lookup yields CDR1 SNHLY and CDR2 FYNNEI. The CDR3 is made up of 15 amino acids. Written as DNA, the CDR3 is TGTGCCAGCAGAGAACAGGGGGCAGTAAGAACTGAAGCTTTCTTT. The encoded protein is CASREQGAVRTEAFF.

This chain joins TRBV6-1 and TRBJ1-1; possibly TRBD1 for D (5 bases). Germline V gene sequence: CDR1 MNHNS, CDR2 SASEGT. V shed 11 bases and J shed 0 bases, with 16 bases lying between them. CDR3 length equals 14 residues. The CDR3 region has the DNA TGTGCCGGGAGGACCGGGGCCTTGAACACTGAAGCTTTCTTT. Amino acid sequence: CAGRTGALNTEAFF.

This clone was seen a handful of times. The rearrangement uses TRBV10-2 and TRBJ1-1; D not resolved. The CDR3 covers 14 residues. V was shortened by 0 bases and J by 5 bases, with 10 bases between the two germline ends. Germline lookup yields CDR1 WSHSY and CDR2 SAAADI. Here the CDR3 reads CASSESLGVTEAFF. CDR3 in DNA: TGCGCCAGCAGTGAGTCATTAGGAGTGACTGAAGCTTTCTTT.

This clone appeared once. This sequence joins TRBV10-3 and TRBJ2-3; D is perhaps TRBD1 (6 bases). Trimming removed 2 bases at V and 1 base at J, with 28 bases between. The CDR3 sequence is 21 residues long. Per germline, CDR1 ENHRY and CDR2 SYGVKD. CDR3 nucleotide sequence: TGTGCCATCAGTGAGCCGACAGGCCTGTCGCTGGGGCTAGCCGGCACAGATACGCAGTATTTT. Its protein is CAISEPTGLSLGLAGTDTQYF.

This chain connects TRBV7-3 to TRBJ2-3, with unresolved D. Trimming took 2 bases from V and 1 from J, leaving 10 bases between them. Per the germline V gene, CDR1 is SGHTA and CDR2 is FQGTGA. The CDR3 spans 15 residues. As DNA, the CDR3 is TGTGCCAGCAGCTTAGACGGGCATGGCACAGATACGCAGTATTTT. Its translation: CASSLDGHGTDTQYF.

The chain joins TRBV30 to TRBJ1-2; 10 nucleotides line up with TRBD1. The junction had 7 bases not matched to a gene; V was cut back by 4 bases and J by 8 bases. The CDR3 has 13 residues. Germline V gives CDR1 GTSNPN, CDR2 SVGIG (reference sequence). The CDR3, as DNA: TGTGCCTGGATTCCCGGGACAGGGGTGGGCTACACCTTC. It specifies CAWIPGTGVGYTF.

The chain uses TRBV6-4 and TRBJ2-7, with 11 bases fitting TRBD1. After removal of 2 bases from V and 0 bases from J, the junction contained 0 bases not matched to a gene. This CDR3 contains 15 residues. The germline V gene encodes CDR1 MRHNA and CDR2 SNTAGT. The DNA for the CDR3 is TGTGCCAGCAGTGACGGGACAGGGGGCTCCTACGAGCAGTACTTC. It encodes CASSDGTGGSYEQYF.

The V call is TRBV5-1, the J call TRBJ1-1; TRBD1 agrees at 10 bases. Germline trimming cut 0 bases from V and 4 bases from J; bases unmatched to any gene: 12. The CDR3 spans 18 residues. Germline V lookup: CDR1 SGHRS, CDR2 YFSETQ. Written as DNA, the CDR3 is TGCGCCAGCAGCTTGGCCGGGACAGGGGTGGTATCGTTCACTGAAGCTTTCTTT. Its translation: CASSLAGTGVVSFTEAFF.

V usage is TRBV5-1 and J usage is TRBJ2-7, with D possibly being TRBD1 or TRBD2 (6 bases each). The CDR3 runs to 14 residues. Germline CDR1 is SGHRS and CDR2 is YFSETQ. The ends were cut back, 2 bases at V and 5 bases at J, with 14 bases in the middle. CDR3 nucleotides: TGCGCCAGCAGCTTACAAAGGGGGGCTGACGAGCAGTACTTC. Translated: CASSLQRGADEQYF.

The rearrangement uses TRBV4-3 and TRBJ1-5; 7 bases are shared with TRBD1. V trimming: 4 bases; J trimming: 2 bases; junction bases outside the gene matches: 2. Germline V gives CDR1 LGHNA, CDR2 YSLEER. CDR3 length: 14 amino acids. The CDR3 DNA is TGCGCCAGCAGCCCTGGACAGGGCAATCAGCCCCAGCATTTT. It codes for CASSPGQGNQPQHF.